This T cell receptor beta chain was captured by sequencing in a study of early T cells in non-severe SARS-CoV-2 infection. This clonotype was observed a handful of times. This CDR3 has 13 amino acids. Germline CDR1 SEHNR, CDR2 FQNEAQ (reference sequence). The V gene lost 4 bases and the J gene lost 5 bases, with 9 bases spanning the gap. TCRdb reanalysed the 5' RACE reads using MiXCR and keeps one entry per CDR3 protein. This table holds some 61,000 distinct CDR3 sequences, less than 9.5% found once. Source: whole blood, taken at baseline. This sequence was found in an adult who was a healthcare worker with PCR-confirmed SARS-CoV-2 infection or an uninfected control (not recorded which). The chain couples TRBV7-9 to TRBJ1-5, with D possibly being TRBD1 (6 bases). CDR3 region: CASSWGPYQPQHF. DNA for the CDR3: TGTGCCAGCAGCTGGGGGCCCTATCAGCCCCAGCATTTT.